This T cell receptor beta chain is from a study of type 1 regulatory T cells. In the study overall: T-allo10 is a Tr1-enriched, alloantigen-specific CD4 T cell product made in vitro. Study-level findings and limits: Tr1 cells had a more restricted TCR repertoire than non-Tr1 cells.

TCRdb passed the reads through MiXCR, listing each CDR3 protein once. Of about 42,000 distinct CDR3 sequences listed, less than 15% are singletons. This clonotype was observed a handful of times. Antigen specificity is unknown. From germline, CDR1 is MNHNY and CDR2 SVGAGI (reference sequence). Trimming cost V 7 bases and J 8 bases, with 20 bases left between them. CDR3 length: 14 residues. Specimen: cultured non-Tr1 T cells, either the whole culture or a sorted T cell fraction (not recorded which). This chain connects TRBV6-6 to TRBJ1-2; D might be TRBD1 (5 bases). This clonotype was sampled from a human donor in good health. The CDR3 loop is CASTRTLDSTGYTF. For the CDR3, the DNA is TGTGCCAGCACCCGGACCCTTGACAGTACAGGCTACACCTTC.